This T cell receptor (beta chain) was identified during a study of metastatic and nonmetastatic thyroid tumors. General observations from the study: Across blood and tumor, TCR beta diversity in malignant thyroid tumors was reportedly significantly higher than in benign nodules.

There were no patients who had received any treatment before thyroid surgery. Worth noting for this clone: The antigen remains unidentified.

TCRdb reprocessed the PCR reads using MiXCR. The sample holds about 39,000 clones, approximately 20% seen once. The TCR originated in a female donor with papillary thyroid cancer or a benign thyroid nodule (not recorded which). Some clones in this sample may be carry-over from other donors' samples. Specimen: blood.

The CDR3 region is CASSYAVNTEAFF. CDR3 in DNA: TGTGCCAGCAGTTACGCCGTTAACACTGAAGCTTTCTTT. The chain joins TRBV6-5 to TRBJ1-1; no definite D call. This CDR3 is 13 amino acids long. Germline CDR1 is MNHEY and CDR2 is SVGAGI. V was trimmed by 2 bases and J by 2 bases, leaving 6 bases between them.